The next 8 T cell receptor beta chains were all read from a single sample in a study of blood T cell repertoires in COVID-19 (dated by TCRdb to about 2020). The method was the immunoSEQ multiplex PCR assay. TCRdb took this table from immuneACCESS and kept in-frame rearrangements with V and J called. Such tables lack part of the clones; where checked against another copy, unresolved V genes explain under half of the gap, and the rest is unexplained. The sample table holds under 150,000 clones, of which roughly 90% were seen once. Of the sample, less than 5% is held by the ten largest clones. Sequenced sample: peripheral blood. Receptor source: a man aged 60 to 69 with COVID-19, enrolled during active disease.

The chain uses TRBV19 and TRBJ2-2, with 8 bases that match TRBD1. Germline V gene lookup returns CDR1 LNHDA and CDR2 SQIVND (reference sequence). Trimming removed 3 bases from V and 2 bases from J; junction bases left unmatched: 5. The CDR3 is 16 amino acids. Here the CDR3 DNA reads TGTGCCAGTAGTATCCCCGGGACAGGTAACACCGGGGAGCTGTTTTTT. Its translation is CASSIPGTGNTGELFF.

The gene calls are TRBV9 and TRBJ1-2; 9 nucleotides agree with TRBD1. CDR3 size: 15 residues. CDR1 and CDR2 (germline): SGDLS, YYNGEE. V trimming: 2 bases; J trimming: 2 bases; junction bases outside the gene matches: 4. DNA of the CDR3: TGTGCCAGCAGCGTTACTACAGGGGGCAACTATGGCTACACCTTC. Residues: CASSVTTGGNYGYTF.

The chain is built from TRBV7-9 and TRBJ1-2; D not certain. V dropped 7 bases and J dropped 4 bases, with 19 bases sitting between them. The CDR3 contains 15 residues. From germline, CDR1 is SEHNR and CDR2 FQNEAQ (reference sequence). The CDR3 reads CASTPMGSGPYGYTF. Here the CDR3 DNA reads TGTGCCAGCACCCCCATGGGCAGCGGGCCCTATGGCTACACCTTC.

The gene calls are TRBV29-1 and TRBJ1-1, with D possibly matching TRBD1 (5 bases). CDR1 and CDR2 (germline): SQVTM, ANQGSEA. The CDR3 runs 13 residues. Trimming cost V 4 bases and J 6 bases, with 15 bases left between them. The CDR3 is CSVAHFRDSEAFF. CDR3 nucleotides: TGCAGCGTTGCCCACTTCCGGGACTCTGAAGCTTTCTTT.

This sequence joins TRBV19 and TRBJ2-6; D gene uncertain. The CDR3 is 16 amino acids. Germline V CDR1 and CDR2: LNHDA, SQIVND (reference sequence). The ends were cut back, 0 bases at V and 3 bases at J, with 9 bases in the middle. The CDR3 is CASSIEWQSGANVLTF. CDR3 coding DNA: TGTGCCAGTAGTATAGAATGGCAAAGTGGGGCCAACGTCCTGACTTTC.

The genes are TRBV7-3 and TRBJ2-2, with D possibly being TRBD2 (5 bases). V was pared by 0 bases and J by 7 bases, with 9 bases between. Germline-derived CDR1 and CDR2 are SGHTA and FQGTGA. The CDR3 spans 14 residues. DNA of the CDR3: TGTGCCAGCAGCTTAACGGGAGTAGGCGGGGAGCTGTTTTTT. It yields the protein CASSLTGVGGELFF.

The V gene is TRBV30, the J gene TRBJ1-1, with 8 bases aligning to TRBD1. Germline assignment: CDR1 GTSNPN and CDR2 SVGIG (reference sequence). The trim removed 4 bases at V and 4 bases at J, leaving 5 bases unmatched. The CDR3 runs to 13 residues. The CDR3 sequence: CAWINRGSTEAFF. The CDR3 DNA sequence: TGTGCCTGGATCAACAGGGGGAGCACTGAAGCTTTCTTT.

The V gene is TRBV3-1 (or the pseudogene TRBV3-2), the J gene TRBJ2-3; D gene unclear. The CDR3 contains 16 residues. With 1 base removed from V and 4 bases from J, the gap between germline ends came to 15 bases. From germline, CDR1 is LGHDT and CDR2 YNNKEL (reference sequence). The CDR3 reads CASSQGRGFPPDTQYF. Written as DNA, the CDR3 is TGTGCCAGCAGCCAAGGGCGAGGATTCCCTCCAGATACGCAGTATTTT.